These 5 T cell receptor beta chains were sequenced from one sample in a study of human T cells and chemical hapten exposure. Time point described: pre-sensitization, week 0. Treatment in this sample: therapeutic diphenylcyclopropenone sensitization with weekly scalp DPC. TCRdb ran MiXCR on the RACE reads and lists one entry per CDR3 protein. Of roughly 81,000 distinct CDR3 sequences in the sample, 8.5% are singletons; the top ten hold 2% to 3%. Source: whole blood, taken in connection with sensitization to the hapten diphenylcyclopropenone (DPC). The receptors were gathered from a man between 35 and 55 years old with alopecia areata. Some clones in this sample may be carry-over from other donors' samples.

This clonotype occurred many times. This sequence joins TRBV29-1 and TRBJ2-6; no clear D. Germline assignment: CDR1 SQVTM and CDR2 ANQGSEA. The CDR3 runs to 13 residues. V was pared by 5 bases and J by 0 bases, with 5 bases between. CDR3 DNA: TGCAGCGTTCAAGTCTCTGGGGCCAACGTCCTGACTTTC. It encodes CSVQVSGANVLTF. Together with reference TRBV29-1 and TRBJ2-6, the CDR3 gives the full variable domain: SAVISQKPSRDICQRGTSLTIQCQVDSQVTMMFWYRQQPGQSLTLIATANQGSEATYESGFVIDKFPISRPNLTFSTLTVSNMSPEDSSIYLCSVQVSGANVLTFGAGSRLTVL.

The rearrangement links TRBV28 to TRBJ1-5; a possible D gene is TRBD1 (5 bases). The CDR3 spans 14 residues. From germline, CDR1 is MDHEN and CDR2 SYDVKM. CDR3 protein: CVSQGRVLNQPQHF. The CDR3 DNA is TGTGTCTCGCAGGGAAGAGTTTTAAATCAGCCCCAGCATTTT.

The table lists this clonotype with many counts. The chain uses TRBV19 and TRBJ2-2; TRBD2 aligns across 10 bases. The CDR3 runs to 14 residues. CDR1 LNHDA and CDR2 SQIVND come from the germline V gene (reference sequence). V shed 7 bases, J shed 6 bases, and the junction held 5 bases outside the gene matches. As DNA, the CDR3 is TGTGCCAGTAATCCCACTAGCGGGGCCGGGGAGCTGTTTTTT. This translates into CASNPTSGAGELFF.

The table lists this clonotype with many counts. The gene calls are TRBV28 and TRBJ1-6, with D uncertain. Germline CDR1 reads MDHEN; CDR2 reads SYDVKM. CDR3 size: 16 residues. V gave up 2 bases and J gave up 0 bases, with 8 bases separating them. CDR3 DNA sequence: TGTGCCAGCAGTTTAGTGGGGAGCTCCTATAATTCACCCCTCCACTTT. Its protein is CASSLVGSSYNSPLHF.

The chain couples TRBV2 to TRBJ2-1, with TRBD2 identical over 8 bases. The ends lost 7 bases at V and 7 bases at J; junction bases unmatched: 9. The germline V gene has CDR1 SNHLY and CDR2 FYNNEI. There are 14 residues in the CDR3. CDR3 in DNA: TGTGCCAGCAATGATGGCGGGAGGACTAATGAGCAGTTCTTC. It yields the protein CASNDGGRTNEQFF.